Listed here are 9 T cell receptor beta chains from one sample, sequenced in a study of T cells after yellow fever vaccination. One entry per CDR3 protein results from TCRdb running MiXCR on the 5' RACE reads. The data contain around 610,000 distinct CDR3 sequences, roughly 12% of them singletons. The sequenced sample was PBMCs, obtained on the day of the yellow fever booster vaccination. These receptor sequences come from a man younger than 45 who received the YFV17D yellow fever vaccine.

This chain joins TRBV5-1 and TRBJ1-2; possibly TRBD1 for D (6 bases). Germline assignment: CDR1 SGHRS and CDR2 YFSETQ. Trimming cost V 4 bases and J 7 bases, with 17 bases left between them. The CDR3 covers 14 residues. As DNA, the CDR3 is TGCGCCAGCAGCAACCAGGGGACCTCAGGTGGCTACACCTTC. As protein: CASSNQGTSGGYTF.

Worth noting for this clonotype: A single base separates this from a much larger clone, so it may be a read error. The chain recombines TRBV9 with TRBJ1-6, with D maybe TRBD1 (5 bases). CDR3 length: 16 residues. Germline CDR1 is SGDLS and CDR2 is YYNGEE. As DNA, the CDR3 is TGTGCCAGCAGCGTAGAATCCGGTGAGGGGAATTCATCCCTCCACTTT. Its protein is CASSVESGEGNSSLHF.

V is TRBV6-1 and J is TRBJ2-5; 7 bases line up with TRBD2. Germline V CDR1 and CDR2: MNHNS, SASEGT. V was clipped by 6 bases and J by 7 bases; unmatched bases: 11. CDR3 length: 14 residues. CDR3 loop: CASSRGAGVLTQYF. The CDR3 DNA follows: TGTGCCAGCAGCCGTGGGGCGGGAGTGCTGACCCAGTACTTC.

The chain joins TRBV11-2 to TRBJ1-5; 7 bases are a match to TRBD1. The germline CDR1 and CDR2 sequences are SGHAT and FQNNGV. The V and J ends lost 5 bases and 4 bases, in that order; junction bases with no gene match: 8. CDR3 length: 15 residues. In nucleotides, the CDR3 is TGTGCCAGCAGCCCAAGGGGGCTGAGAAATCAGCCCCAGCATTTT. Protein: CASSPRGLRNQPQHF.

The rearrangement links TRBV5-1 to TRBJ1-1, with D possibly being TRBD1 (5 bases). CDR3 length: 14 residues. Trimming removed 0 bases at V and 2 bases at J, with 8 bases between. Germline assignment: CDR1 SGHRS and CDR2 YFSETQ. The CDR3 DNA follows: TGCGCCAGCAGCTTGGTAGGGGACAACACTGAAGCTTTCTTT. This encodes CASSLVGDNTEAFF. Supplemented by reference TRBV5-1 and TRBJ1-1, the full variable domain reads KAGVTQTPRYLIKTRGQQVTLSCSPISGHRSVSWYQQTPGQGLQFLFEYFSETQRNKGNFPGRFSGRQFSNSRSEMNVSTLELGDSALYLCASSLVGDNTEAFFGQGTRLTVV.

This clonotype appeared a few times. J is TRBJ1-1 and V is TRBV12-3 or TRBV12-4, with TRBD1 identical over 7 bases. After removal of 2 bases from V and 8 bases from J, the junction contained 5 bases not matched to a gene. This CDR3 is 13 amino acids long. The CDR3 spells CASSLLEGAEAFF. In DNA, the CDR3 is TGTGCCAGCAGTTTACTGGAGGGGGCCGAAGCTTTCTTT.

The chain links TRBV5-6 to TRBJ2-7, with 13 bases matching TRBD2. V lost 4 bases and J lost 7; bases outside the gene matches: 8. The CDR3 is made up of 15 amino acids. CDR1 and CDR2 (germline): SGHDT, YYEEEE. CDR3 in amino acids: CASSPGLAGEREQYF. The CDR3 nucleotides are TGTGCCAGCAGCCCTGGACTAGCGGGAGAAAGGGAGCAGTACTTC.

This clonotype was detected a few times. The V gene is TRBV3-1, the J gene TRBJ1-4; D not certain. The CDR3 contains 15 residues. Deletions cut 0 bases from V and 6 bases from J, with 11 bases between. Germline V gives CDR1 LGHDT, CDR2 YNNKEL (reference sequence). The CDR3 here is CASSQDVGDDEKLFF. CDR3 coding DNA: TGTGCCAGCAGCCAAGATGTCGGGGATGATGAAAAACTGTTTTTT.

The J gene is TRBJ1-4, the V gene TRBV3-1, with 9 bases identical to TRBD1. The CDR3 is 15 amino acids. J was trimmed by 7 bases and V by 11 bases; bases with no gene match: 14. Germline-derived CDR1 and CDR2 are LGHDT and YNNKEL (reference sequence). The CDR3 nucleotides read TGTGCCTCCTGCCAAGACGGGACAGGGTCTGAAAAACTGTTTTTT. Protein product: CASCQDGTGSEKLFF.